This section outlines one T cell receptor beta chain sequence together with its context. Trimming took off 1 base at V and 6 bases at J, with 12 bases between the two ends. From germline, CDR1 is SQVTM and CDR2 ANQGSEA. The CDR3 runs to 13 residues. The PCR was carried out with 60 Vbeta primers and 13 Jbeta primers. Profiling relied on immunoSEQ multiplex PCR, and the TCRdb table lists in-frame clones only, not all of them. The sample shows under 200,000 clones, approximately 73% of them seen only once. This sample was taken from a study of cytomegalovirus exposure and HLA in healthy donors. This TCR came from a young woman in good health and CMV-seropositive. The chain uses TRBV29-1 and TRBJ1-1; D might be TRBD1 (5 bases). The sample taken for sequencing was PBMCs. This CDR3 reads CSVEGTPVPEAFF. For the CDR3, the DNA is TGCAGCGTTGAAGGGACACCAGTACCTGAAGCTTTCTTT. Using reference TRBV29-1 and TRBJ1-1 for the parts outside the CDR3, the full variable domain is SAVISQKPSRDICQRGTSLTIQCQVDSQVTMMFWYRQQPGQSLTLIATANQGSEATYESGFVIDKFPISRPNLTFSTLTVSNMSPEDSSIYLCSVEGTPVPEAFFGQGTRLTVV.